The 18 T cell receptor beta chains reported below all come from one sample, sequenced in a study of blood T cell repertoires in COVID-19. Sequencing used immunoSEQ multiplex PCR; TCRdb keeps in-frame clones, though not all of them. The sample gives approximately 200,000 clones, 80% to 90% of which show up once; around 1.1% is in the top ten. The sample taken for sequencing was peripheral blood. The receptors stem from a man younger than 40 with acute or convalescent COVID-19.

This clone was detected only once. V is TRBV10-2 and J is TRBJ2-2, with TRBD1 matching 7 bases. Per germline, CDR1 WSHSY and CDR2 SAAADI. V was clipped by 7 bases and J by 5 bases; unmatched bases: 10. This CDR3 is 15 amino acids long. The DNA of the CDR3 is TGCGCCAGCACCATGACAGGGATGAGGACCGGGGAGCTGTTTTTT. It yields the protein CASTMTGMRTGELFF.

This clone is a singleton in its sample. The gene calls are TRBV3-1 (or the pseudogene TRBV3-2) and TRBJ1-5, with D maybe TRBD1 (6 bases). The V gene lost 2 bases and the J gene lost 6 bases, with 8 bases spanning the gap. Germline V CDR1 and CDR2: LGHDT, YNNKEL (reference sequence). The CDR3 is 13 amino acids. The CDR3 loop is CASSQTRGQPQHF. The CDR3, as DNA: TGTGCCAGCAGCCAAACCAGGGGTCAGCCCCAGCATTTT.

The CDR3 DNA follows: TGCGCCAGCAGTGAAGCGGGACAGGGATTAGGCTACACCTTC. Translating it yields CASSEAGQGLGYTF. The chain recombines TRBV10-2 with TRBJ1-2; 9 bases align to TRBD1. The germline CDR1 and CDR2 sequences are WSHSY and SAAADI. This CDR3 has 14 amino acids. The V segment lost 3 bases and the J segment 8 bases; nucleotides outside the gene matches: 7.

This rearrangement joins TRBV18 to TRBJ1-5; D is unresolved. The CDR3 is 15 amino acids. V lost 6 bases and J lost 4, with 16 bases in between. The germline V gene has CDR1 KGHSH and CDR2 LQKENI. The CDR3 nucleotides read TGTGCCAGCTCGAACGAGAGGTCTAGAAATCAGCCCCAGCATTTT. Protein sequence: CASSNERSRNQPQHF.

V and J are TRBV6-5 and TRBJ1-5; no clear D gene. Germline V CDR1 and CDR2: MNHEY, SVGAGI. V lost 6 bases to trimming and J lost 3 bases, with 3 bases between them. The CDR3 spans 11 residues. As DNA, the CDR3 is TGTGCCAGCAGCGTCAATCAGCCCCAGCATTTT. Protein sequence: CASSVNQPQHF.

This chain connects TRBV5-4 to TRBJ2-3; TRBD2 matches at 8 bases. The V gene's germline CDR1 is SGHNT and CDR2 YYREEE (reference sequence). V shed 4 bases, J shed 2 bases, and the junction held 6 bases outside the gene matches. This CDR3 has 15 residues. The CDR3 bases are TGTGCCAGCAGCGTCGGGGGGGAACTCACAGATACGCAGTATTTT. Translation gives CASSVGGELTDTQYF.

The gene calls are TRBV6-5 and TRBJ1-6; weak D call: TRBD1 (5 bases). Trimming cost V 2 bases and J 5 bases, with 10 bases left between them. This CDR3 spans 15 amino acids. The germline V gene encodes CDR1 MNHEY and CDR2 SVGAGI. The CDR3: CASSYETADNSPLHF. The CDR3, as DNA: TGTGCCAGCAGTTACGAGACAGCAGATAATTCACCCCTCCACTTT.

This clone was seen only once. The V gene is TRBV5-4, the J gene TRBJ1-6; 7 bases fit TRBD1. From germline, CDR1 is SGHNT and CDR2 YYREEE (reference sequence). Trimming removed 3 bases from V and 6 bases from J; junction bases left unmatched: 9. The CDR3 covers 16 residues. The CDR3 loop is CASSSIIDRVNSPLHF. CDR3 DNA sequence: TGTGCCAGCAGCTCCATCATAGACAGGGTTAATTCACCCCTCCACTTT.

This rearrangement joins TRBV11-2 to TRBJ1-2, with D possibly TRBD1 on 6 matching bases. The CDR3 is made up of 16 amino acids. Per the germline V gene, CDR1 is SGHAT and CDR2 is FQNNGV. Trimming removed 5 bases at V and 0 bases at J, with 16 bases between. In nucleotides, the CDR3 is TGTGCCAGCAGCCCAAGAGTACAGGGTGCTAACTATGGCTACACCTTC. It encodes CASSPRVQGANYGYTF.

V usage is TRBV5-6 and J usage is TRBJ1-4, with TRBD1 identical over 9 bases. With V trimmed by 3 bases and J by 8 bases, 8 bases remained unmatched. Looked up from germline, CDR1 is SGHDT and CDR2 is YYEEEE. The CDR3 has 15 residues. The DNA of the CDR3 is TGTGCCAGCAGCTGGGGGACAGGGTCTGGGGAAAAACTGTTTTTT. Translated: CASSWGTGSGEKLFF.

The rearrangement uses TRBV21-1 and TRBJ2-7; TRBD2, as called in the table, went unchecked against the DNA. TRBV21-1 is designated a pseudogene. This CDR3 is 14 amino acids long. CDR3 nucleotides: TGTGCCAGCCCACGAGCTAGCAGCTGCTACGAGCAGTACTTC. It is translated as CASPRASSCYEQYF.

This chain links TRBV28 with TRBJ1-2; D uncertain. The CDR3 has 13 amino acids. The ends were cut back, 2 bases at V and 10 bases at J, with 14 bases in the middle. Germline V gene sequence: CDR1 MDHEN, CDR2 SYDVKM. In nucleotides, the CDR3 is TGTGCCAGCAGTTTAGGCCGGGGTCGGAACTACACCTTC. Translated, it gives CASSLGRGRNYTF.

This chain connects TRBV7-9 to TRBJ1-4; 8 bases map to TRBD1. After removal of 5 bases from V and 7 bases from J, the junction contained 12 bases not matched to a gene. The germline V gene has CDR1 SEHNR and CDR2 FQNEAQ (reference sequence). There are 16 residues in the CDR3. The CDR3 loop is CASSIRRDRGGEKLFF. CDR3 DNA: TGTGCCAGCAGCATAAGAAGAGACAGGGGAGGTGAAAAACTGTTTTTT.

The rearrangement links TRBV14 to TRBJ1-4; no reliable D call. Looked up from germline, CDR1 is SGHDN and CDR2 is FVKESK. The CDR3 has 13 residues. Trimming stripped 4 bases from V and 5 bases from J, with 8 bases between. The DNA of the CDR3 is TGTGCCAGCAGCCCCGGACTCAATGAAAAACTGTTTTTT. Protein: CASSPGLNEKLFF.

The chain is built from TRBV5-1 and TRBJ1-1; TRBD1 aligns across 9 bases. Germline V gene sequence: CDR1 SGHRS, CDR2 YFSETQ. V gave up 4 bases and J gave up 8 bases; unmatched junction bases: 12. CDR3 size: 15 residues. CDR3 amino acids: CASSQFVNRGREAFF. The CDR3 DNA is TGCGCCAGCAGCCAATTTGTGAACAGGGGGCGAGAAGCTTTCTTT.

The rearrangement links TRBV3-1 (or the pseudogene TRBV3-2) to TRBJ1-2; 10 bases map to TRBD1. The CDR3 has 13 residues. Per the germline V gene, CDR1 is LGHDT and CDR2 is YNNKEL (reference sequence). The V segment lost 3 bases and the J segment 6 bases; nucleotides outside the gene matches: 1. The DNA for the CDR3 is TGTGCCAGCAGCCAGGGGACAGGGGATGGCTACACCTTC. Translated, it gives CASSQGTGDGYTF.

This chain connects TRBV28 to TRBJ1-1, with D possibly matching TRBD1 (6 bases). The CDR3 is 13 residues long. The V and J ends lost 2 bases and 8 bases respectively, with 12 bases between them. Per germline, CDR1 MDHEN and CDR2 SYDVKM. The DNA for the CDR3 is TGTGCCAGCAGTTTAGAGGACAGAATAGAAGCTTTCTTT. Residues: CASSLEDRIEAFF.

V is TRBV15 and J is TRBJ1-4, with D perhaps TRBD1 (5 bases). V shed 0 bases and J shed 3 bases, with 8 bases lying between them. The CDR3 loop spans 15 amino acids. Looked up from germline, CDR1 is LNHNV and CDR2 is YYDKDF (reference sequence). This CDR3 is CATSRDSGANEKLFF. CDR3 nucleotide sequence: TGTGCCACCAGCAGAGATTCGGGGGCTAATGAAAAACTGTTTTTT.